Detailed here is one T cell receptor (beta chain). These data originate in a study of response to subunit inactivated influenza vaccine. The length of the CDR3 is 17 residues. Germline CDR1 reads SEHNR; CDR2 reads FQNEAQ (reference sequence). Trimming took off 4 bases at V and 2 bases at J, with 21 bases between the two ends. TCRdb re-derived calls from the RT-PCR reads in MiXCR, one entry per CDR3 protein. The table lists about 540,000 distinct CDR3 sequences, under 25% of them singletons. These same records also appear under a second study, on T cells expressing NK-cell markers. Per that paper: The TCR beta cDNA came from 5'RACE template switching with UMIs.

This chain uses TRBV7-9 with TRBJ2-7; D assignment may be TRBD1 or TRBD2 (5 bases each). The TCR originated in a man aged 45-65 years who received an inactivated influenza vaccine. The specimen was CD4+ T cells sorted from PBMCs, collected 11 to 12 days after vaccination. The CDR3 region is CASSYKRGQVVAYEQYF. As DNA, the CDR3 is TGTGCCAGCAGCTATAAACGGGGCCAGGTGGTAGCCTACGAGCAGTACTTC.